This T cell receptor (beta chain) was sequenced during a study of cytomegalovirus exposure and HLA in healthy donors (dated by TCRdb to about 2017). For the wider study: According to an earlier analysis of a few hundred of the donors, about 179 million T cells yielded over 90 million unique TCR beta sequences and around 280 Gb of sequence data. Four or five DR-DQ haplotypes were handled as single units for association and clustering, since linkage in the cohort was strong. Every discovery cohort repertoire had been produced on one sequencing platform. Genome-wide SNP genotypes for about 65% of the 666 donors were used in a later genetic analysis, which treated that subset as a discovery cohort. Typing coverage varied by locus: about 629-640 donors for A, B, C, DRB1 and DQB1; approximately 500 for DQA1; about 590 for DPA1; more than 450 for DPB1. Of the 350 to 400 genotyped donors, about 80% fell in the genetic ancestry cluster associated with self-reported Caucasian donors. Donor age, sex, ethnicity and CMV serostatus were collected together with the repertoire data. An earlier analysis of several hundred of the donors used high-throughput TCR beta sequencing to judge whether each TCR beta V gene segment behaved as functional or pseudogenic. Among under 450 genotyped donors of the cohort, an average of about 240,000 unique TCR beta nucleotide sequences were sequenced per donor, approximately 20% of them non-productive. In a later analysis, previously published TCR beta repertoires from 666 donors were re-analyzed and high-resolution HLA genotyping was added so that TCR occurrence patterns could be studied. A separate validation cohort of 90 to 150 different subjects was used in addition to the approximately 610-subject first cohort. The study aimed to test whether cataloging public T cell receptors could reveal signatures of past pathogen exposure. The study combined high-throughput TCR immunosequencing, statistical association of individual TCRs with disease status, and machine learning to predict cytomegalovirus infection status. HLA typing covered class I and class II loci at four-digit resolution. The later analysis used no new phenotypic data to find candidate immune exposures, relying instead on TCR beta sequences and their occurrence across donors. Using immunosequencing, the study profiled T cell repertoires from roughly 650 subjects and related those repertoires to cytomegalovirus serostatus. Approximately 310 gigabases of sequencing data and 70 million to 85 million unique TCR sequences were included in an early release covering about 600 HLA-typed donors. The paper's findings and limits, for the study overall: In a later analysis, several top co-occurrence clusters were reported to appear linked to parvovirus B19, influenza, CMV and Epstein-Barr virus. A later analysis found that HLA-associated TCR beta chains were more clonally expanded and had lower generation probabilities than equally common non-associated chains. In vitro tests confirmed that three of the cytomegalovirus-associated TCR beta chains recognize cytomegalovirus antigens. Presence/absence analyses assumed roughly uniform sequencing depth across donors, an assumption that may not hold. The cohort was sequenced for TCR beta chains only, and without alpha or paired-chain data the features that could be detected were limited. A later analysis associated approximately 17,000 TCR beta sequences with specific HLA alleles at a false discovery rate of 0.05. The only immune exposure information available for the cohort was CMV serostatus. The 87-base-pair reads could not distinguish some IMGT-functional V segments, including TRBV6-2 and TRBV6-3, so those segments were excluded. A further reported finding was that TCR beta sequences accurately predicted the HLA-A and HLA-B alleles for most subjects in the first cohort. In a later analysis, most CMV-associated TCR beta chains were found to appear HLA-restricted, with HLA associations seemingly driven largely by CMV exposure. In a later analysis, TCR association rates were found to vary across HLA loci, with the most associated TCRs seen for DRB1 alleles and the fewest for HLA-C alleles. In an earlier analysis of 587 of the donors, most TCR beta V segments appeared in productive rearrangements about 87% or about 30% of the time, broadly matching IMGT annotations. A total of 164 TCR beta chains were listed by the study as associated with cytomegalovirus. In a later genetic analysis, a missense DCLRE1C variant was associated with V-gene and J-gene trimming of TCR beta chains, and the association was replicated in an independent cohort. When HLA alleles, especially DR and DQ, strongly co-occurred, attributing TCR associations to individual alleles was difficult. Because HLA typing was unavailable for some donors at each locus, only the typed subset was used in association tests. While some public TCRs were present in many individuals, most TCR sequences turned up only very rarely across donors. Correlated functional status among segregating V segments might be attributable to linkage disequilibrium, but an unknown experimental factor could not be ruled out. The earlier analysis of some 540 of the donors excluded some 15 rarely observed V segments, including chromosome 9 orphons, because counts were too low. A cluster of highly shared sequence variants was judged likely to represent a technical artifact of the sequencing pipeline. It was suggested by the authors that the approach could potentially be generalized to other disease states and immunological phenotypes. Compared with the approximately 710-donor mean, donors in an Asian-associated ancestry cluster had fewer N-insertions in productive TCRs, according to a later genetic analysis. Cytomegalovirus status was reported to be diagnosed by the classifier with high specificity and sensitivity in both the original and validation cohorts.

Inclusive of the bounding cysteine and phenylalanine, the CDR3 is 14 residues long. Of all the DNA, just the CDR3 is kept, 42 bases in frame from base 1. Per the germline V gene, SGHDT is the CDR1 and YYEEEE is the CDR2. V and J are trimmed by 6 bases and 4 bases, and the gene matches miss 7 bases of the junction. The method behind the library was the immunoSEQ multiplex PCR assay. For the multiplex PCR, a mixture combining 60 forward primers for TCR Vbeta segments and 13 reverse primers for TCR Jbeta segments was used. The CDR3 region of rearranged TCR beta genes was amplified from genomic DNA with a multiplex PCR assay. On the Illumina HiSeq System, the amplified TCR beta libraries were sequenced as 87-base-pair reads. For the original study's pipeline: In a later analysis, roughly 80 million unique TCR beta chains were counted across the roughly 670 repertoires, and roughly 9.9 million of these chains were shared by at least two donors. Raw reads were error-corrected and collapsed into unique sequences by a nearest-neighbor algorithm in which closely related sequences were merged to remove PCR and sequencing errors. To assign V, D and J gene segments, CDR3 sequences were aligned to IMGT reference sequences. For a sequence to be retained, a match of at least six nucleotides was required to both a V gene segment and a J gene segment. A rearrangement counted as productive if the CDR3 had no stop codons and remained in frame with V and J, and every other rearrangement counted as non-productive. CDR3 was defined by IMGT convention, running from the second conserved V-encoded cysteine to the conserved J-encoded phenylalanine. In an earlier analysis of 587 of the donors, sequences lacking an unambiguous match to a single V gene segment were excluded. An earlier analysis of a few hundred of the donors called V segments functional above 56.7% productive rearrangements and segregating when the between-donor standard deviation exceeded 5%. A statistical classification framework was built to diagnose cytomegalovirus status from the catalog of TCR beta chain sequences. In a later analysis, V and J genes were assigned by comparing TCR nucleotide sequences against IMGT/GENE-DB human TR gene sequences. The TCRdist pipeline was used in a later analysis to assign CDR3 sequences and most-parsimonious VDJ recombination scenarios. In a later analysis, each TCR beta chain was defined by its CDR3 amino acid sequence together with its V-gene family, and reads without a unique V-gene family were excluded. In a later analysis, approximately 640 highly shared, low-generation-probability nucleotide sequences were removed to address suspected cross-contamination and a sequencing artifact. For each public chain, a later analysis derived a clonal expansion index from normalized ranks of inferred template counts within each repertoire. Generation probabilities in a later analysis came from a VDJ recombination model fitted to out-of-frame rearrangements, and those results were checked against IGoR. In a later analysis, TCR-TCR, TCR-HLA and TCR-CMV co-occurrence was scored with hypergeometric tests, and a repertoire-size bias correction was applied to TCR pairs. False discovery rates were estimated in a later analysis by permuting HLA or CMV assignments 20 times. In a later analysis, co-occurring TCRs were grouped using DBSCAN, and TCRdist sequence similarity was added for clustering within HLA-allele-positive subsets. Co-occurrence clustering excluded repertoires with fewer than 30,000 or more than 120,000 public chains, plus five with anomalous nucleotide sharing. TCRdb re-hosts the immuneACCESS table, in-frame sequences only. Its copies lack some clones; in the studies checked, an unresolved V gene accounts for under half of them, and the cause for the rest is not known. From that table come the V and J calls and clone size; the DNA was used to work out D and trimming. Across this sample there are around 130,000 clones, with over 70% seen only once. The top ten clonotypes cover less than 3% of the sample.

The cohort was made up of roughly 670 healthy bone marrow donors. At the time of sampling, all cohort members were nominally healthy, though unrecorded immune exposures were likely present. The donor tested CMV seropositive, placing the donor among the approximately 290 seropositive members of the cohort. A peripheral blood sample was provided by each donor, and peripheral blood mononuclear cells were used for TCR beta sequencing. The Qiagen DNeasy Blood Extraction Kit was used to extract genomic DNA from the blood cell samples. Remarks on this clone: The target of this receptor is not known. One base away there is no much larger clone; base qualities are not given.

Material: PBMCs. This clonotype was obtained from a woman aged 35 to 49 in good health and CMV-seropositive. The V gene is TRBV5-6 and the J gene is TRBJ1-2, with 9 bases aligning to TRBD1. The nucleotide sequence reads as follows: TGTGCCAGCACCCGGACAGGGGCGGGCTATGGCTACACCTTC. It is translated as CASTRTGAGYGYTF.